Below, one T cell receptor (beta chain) is given with its context. The record originates from a study of blood T cell repertoires in COVID-19. Profiled with immunoSEQ multiplex PCR; TCRdb holds only in-frame clones, not every one. Among about 88,000 clones listed, around 88% were seen once. The specimen was peripheral blood. This clonotype was obtained from a human donor in a cohort sampled during active COVID-19.

In nucleotides, the CDR3 is TGCGCCAGCAGCCAAGTTAGCGATGGCCAGGGGGCGACCTACGAGCAGTACTTC. Encoded protein: CASSQVSDGQGATYEQYF. This chain joins TRBV4-3 and TRBJ2-7; the match to TRBD1 covers 8 bases. Germline trimming cut 1 base from V and 2 bases from J; bases unmatched to any gene: 13. Germline V CDR1 and CDR2: LGHNA, YSLEER. This CDR3 is built from 18 residues.